This T cell receptor beta chain was recovered during a study of cytomegalovirus exposure and HLA in healthy donors. Study outcomes and limitations: Association of 16,951 TCR beta sequences with HLA alleles was found at 0.05 false discovery rate in a later analysis. With DRB1 most and HLA-C fewest, TCR association rates differed between HLA loci in a later analysis. The authors enumerated roughly 160 TCR beta chains as linked to cytomegalovirus.

Vbeta (60) and Jbeta (13) primers were used in the PCR. Profiled with immunoSEQ multiplex PCR; TCRdb holds only in-frame clones, not every one. In the table there are about 190,000 clones, 65% to 75% of which are singletons. To note about this clone: Its target is unknown.

The V and J ends lost 5 bases and 8 bases respectively, with 7 bases between them. Per the germline V gene, CDR1 is SGHAT and CDR2 is FQNNGV. The CDR3 spans 12 residues. Despite likely unrecorded immune exposures, the donors were nominally healthy at the time of sampling. The gene calls are TRBV11-2 and TRBJ1-6, with D unresolved. Specimen: PBMCs. This clonotype was sampled from a man aged 25-40 years in good health and CMV-seropositive. The CDR3 region is CASSLGDSPLHF. The CDR3 nucleotides read TGTGCCAGCAGCCTCGGAGATTCACCCCTCCACTTT.